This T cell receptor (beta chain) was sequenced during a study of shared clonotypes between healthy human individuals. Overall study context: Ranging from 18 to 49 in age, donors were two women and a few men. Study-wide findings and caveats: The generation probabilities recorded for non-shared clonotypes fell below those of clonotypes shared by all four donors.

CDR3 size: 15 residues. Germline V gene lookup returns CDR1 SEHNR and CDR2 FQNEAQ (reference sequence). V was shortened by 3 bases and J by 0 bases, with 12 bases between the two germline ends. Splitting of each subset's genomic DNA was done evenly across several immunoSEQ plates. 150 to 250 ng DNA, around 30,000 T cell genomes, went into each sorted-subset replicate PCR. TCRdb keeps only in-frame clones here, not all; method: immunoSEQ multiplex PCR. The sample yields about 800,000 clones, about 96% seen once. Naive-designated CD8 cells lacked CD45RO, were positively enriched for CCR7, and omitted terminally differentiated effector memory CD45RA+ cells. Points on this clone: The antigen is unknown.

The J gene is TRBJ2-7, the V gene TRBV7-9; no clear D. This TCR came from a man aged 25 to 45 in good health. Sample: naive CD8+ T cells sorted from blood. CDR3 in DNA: TGTGCCAGCAGCTTCGCCAGGAGCCTCTCCTACGAGCAGTACTTC. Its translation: CASSFARSLSYEQYF.